This T cell receptor beta chain was captured in a study of control samples from healthy donors and cancer patients. Between the trimmed V and J ends, which lost 2 bases and 4 bases, there was a span of 6 bases. This CDR3 contains 12 residues. The germline V gene encodes CDR1 MNHNS and CDR2 SASEGT. This table comes from immunoSEQ multiplex PCR, and its TCRdb copy is limited to in-frame clones, with some not included. The sample has about 98,000 clones, 92% seen once. The source material was blood. J is TRBJ2-7 and V is TRBV6-1; D is perhaps TRBD1 (6 bases). This TCR was recovered from a woman between 18 and 29 years old in good health. CDR3 protein: CASSEQGYEQYF. The CDR3 DNA reads TGTGCCAGCAGTGAACAGGGGTACGAGCAGTACTTC.